Listed below are T cell receptor beta chains from one sample, sequenced in a study of blood T cell repertoires in COVID-19. TCRdb's table, derived via immunoSEQ multiplex PCR, lists solely in-frame clones and lacks some. Of more than 80,000 clones in the sample, around four fifths were seen once. Sequencing was performed on peripheral blood. The receptor set was obtained from a human donor in a cohort sampled during active COVID-19. Each CDR3 is given with its conserved first and last residue. Fields, in order: D gene, clone size, J gene, V gene, CDR3 DNA, CDR3 protein. D genes are given only for firm matches. Clone size appears in some rows only: once, few, many, or a class for an expanded clone.

TRBD2,once,TRBJ2-1,TRBV2,TGTGCCAGCAGTGAATCGGGGACGGGAGGGTACGATGAGCAGTTCTTC,CASSESGTGGYDEQFF
.,.,TRBJ2-1,TRBV7-2,TGTGCCAGCAGCAGGCAGGGCTGGGCAAACAATGAGCAGTTCTTC,CASSRQGWANNEQFF
TRBD1,.,TRBJ1-1,TRBV11-3,TGTGCCAGCAGCTTAGGGAGGGGGCGAGACACTGAAGCTTTCTTT,CASSLGRGRDTEAFF
TRBD2,.,TRBJ2-5,TRBV7-3,TGTGCCAGCAGCTTAGCGGGAGGGCGCGAGACCCAGTACTTC,CASSLAGGRETQYF
.,.,TRBJ2-1,TRBV18,TGTGCCAGCTCACCACCAGGACTCAAGAAATACAATGAGCAGTTCTTC,CASSPPGLKKYNEQFF
TRBD1,.,TRBJ1-4,TRBV5-1,TGCGCCAGCAGCTTGGGCAGGGGGCCGCTTGGTGAAAAACTGTTTTTT,CASSLGRGPLGEKLFF
TRBD1,few,TRBJ1-4,TRBV7-9,TGTGCCAGCAGCCAGGGACAGGGCTTACGAAAACTGTTTTTT,CASSQGQGLRKLFF
.,.,TRBJ1-5,TRBV24-1,TGTGCCACCAGCGTTACAGGTCAGCCCCAGCATTTT,CATSVTGQPQHF
.,.,TRBJ2-7,TRBV28,TGTGCCAGCAGTTTAGGGGGGCTAGCGGACTACGAGCAGTACTTC,CASSLGGLADYEQYF
TRBD1,.,TRBJ1-2,TRBV7-8,TGTGCCAGCAGTTTCGACAGGGCCGATGGCTACACCTTC,CASSFDRADGYTF
.,.,TRBJ2-2,TRBV28,TGTGCCAGCAGGACAGGGAACACCGGGGAGCTGTTTTTT,CASRTGNTGELFF
TRBD1,.,TRBJ2-1,TRBV5-1,TGCGCCAGCAGCCCGGGACAGCGCCAGACCAATGAGCAGTTCTTC,CASSPGQRQTNEQFF
TRBD2,.,TRBJ2-2,TRBV2,TGTGCCAGCAGTAGTTCAGGCGGGGGGCTCGGCGGGGAGCTGTTTTTT,CASSSSGGGLGGELFF
TRBD2,.,TRBJ2-3,TRBV3-1/TRBV3-2,TGTGCCAGCAGCCCAGAGGGGACGAGATTTCAGCGGGGGACCACAGATACGCAGTATTTT,CASSPEGTRFQRGTTDTQYF
.,once,TRBJ1-3,TRBV27,TGTGCCAGCAGCCGGTGGGGCGCCGGAAACACCATATATTTT,CASSRWGAGNTIYF
.,once,TRBJ1-1,TRBV28,TGTGCCAGCATGGGGGCAGGGAGGGGAACTGAAGCTTTCTTT,CASMGAGRGTEAFF
.,.,TRBJ1-6,TRBV10-3,TGTGCCATCAGGACGACAGGTGATAATTCACCCCTCCACTTT,CAIRTTGDNSPLHF
.,.,TRBJ2-1,TRBV11-2,TGTGCCAGCAGCTCCCGAACCGGCGGGACCGGCAATGAGCAGTTCTTC,CASSSRTGGTGNEQFF
TRBD2,.,TRBJ2-3,TRBV4-1,TGCGCCAGCAGCCGGATGACTAGCGGAGGCACAGATACGCAGTATTTT,CASSRMTSGGTDTQYF
.,.,TRBJ2-3,TRBV2,TGTGCCAGCAGTGCCTATCTTTCGGATACGCAGTATTTT,CASSAYLSDTQYF
.,.,TRBJ2-1,TRBV7-7,TGTGCTAGCAGCTTTAGGGGAAACAATGAGCAGTTCTTC,CASSFRGNNEQFF
.,.,TRBJ2-2,TRBV9,TGTGCCAGCAGCGTAGCAGGGTCGGGCACCGGGGAGCTGTTTTTT,CASSVAGSGTGELFF
TRBD1,.,TRBJ1-5,TRBV2,TGTGCCAGCAACCCAGGGACAGGAGGGTTGCGATATCCCCAGCATTTT,CASNPGTGGLRYPQHF
.,.,TRBJ1-1,TRBV2,TGTGCCAGCAGTAAGGGAGCGAACACTGAAGCTTTCTTT,CASSKGANTEAFF
.,.,TRBJ1-4,TRBV28,TGTGCCAGCAGTGGGGCGGGATCCGGAAAAGAAAAACTGTTTTTT,CASSGAGSGKEKLFF
.,.,TRBJ1-4,TRBV25-1,TGTGCCAGCAGTGAATTGGAGGGGCGGGCTAATGAAAAACTGTTTTTT,CASSELEGRANEKLFF
TRBD1,.,TRBJ2-1,TRBV7-2,TGTGCCAGCAGCCCAGGGACAGGGAGTTCCTACAATGAGCAGTTCTTC,CASSPGTGSSYNEQFF
.,.,TRBJ2-2,TRBV6-1,TGTGCCAGCAGTGAGTCAAGAGGGTACACCGGGGAGCTGTTTTTT,CASSESRGYTGELFF
TRBD1,.,TRBJ1-1,TRBV6-6,TGTGCCAGCAGTATCCGGACAGGGCTTTACACTGAAGCTTTCTTT,CASSIRTGLYTEAFF
.,.,TRBJ2-3,TRBV18,TGTGCCAGCTCAACGGACGTTGGGGCCGATACGCAGTATTTT,CASSTDVGADTQYF
TRBD2,.,TRBJ2-1,TRBV4-2,TGTGCCAGCAGCCAAGCTCTGCGGGAGTCTCGAGTCAATGAGCAGTTCTTC,CASSQALRESRVNEQFF
.,.,TRBJ1-2,TRBV27,TGTGCCAGCAGTTTATCGACAGCCTATGGCTACACCTTC,CASSLSTAYGYTF
TRBD1,.,TRBJ1-6,TRBV28,TGTGCCAGCCACAGGACAGGGGTCAGGGATTCACCCCTCCACTTT,CASHRTGVRDSPLHF
TRBD2,few,TRBJ2-1,TRBV28,TGTGCCAGCAGGGGCGGGACTAGCGGGAGTGCCTACAATGAGCAGTTCTTC,CASRGGTSGSAYNEQFF
TRBD1,.,TRBJ1-4,TRBV28,TGTGCCAGCAGTCTTTATCCGGGACAGGGGTTAAATGAAAAACTGTTTTTT,CASSLYPGQGLNEKLFF
.,medium-sized,TRBJ2-1,TRBV4-1,TGCGCCAGCAGCCAGTGGCTAGCATCTGAGCAGTTCTTC,CASSQWLASEQFF
.,.,TRBJ1-2,TRBV5-5,TGTGCCAGCAGCTCCGAACCGGGACTGAAGGCCTATGGCTACACCTTC,CASSSEPGLKAYGYTF
TRBD1,.,TRBJ1-5,TRBV4-1,TGCGCCAGCAGCCAAGCCGGACAGGGGCATCAGCCCCAGCATTTT,CASSQAGQGHQPQHF
.,.,TRBJ2-5,TRBV27,TGTGCCAGCATTCTAGGGGGGGGAGAGACCCAGTACTTC,CASILGGGETQYF
.,.,TRBJ2-4,TRBV10-2,TGCGCCAGCAGTCCCGTCTCGGGGGCCAAAAACATTCAGTACTTC,CASSPVSGAKNIQYF
TRBD1,.,TRBJ1-5,TRBV28,TGTGCCAGCAGTATAGGGGACAGGGTTAGCAATCAGCCCCAGCATTTT,CASSIGDRVSNQPQHF
.,medium-sized,TRBJ2-2,TRBV11-2,TGTGCCAGCAGCTACTCGAACACCGGGGAGCTGTTTTTT,CASSYSNTGELFF
TRBD2,.,TRBJ2-7,TRBV28,TGTGCCAGCAGTTCGAGACTAGCGGGAGGGCCGGACGAGCAGTACTTC,CASSSRLAGGPDEQYF
.,.,TRBJ2-1,TRBV19,TGTGCCAGTAATCAGGGGTATGAGCAGTTCTTC,CASNQGYEQFF
TRBD1,.,TRBJ2-2,TRBV11-2,TGTGCCAGCAGCAGACAGGGGGCAAACACCGGGGAGCTGTTTTTT,CASSRQGANTGELFF
TRBD1,.,TRBJ2-4,TRBV18,TGTGCCAGCTCACCACCTGGGACAGGCTTAAACATTCAGTACTTC,CASSPPGTGLNIQYF
.,.,TRBJ1-6,TRBV6-1,TGTGCCAGCAGTGAAACGGGGTGGGGAGCTGGATCACCCCTCCACTTT,CASSETGWGAGSPLHF
.,.,TRBJ2-3,TRBV15,TGTGCCACCCCGCGCCAGCGGGCCGCAGATACGCAGTATTTT,CATPRQRAADTQYF
.,.,TRBJ2-1,TRBV9,TGTGCCAGCAGCGCCCCCGACTACACTCTTAACAATGAGCAGTTCTTC,CASSAPDYTLNNEQFF
TRBD2,.,TRBJ2-2,TRBV2,TGTGCCAGCAGACTGAAAAAAGGCGGGGGGCAGTACACCGGGGAGCTGTTTTTT,CASRLKKGGGQYTGELFF
TRBD1,.,TRBJ1-2,TRBV19,TGTGCCAGTAGTTCGGGACAGGACTATGGCTACACCTTC,CASSSGQDYGYTF
.,.,TRBJ1-2,TRBV4-1,TGCGCCAGCAGCCAAGAAATGGGGAGTTATGGCTACACCTTC,CASSQEMGSYGYTF
.,once,TRBJ2-2,TRBV5-1,TGCGCCAGTACAGACAGCGCCGCAAACACCGGGGAGCTGTTTTTT,CASTDSAANTGELFF
TRBD2,.,TRBJ2-2,TRBV6-5,TGTGCCAGCAGGCGAGCGGGGGACACCGGGGAGCTGTTTTTT,CASRRAGDTGELFF